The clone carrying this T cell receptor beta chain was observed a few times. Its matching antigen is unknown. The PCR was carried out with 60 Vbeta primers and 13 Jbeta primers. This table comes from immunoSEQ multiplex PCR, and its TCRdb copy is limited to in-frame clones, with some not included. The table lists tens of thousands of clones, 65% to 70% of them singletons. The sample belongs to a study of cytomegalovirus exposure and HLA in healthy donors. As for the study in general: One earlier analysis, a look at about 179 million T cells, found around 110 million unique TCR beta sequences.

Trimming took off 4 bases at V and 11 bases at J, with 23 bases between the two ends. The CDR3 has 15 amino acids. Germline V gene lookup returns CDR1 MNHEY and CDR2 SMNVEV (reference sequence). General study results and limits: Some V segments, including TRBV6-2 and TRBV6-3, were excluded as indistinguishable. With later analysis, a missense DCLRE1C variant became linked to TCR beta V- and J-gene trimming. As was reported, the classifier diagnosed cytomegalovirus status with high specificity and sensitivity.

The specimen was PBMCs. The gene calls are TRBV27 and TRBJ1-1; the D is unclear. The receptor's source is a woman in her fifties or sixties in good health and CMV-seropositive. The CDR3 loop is CASSSLSSLTREAFF. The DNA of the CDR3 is TGTGCCAGCAGTTCGTTGAGTTCCCTGACAAGGGAGGCTTTCTTT.